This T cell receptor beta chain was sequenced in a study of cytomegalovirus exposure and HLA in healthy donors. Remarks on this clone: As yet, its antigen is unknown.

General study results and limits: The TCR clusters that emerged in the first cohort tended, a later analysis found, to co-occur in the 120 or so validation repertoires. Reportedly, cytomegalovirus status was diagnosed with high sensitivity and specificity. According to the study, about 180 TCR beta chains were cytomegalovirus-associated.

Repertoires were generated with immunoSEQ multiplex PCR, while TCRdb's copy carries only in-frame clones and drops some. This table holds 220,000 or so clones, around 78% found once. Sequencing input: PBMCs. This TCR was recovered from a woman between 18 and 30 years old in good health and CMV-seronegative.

CDR3 in amino acids: CATGDRVKGGNTIYF. CDR3 sequence (DNA): TGTGCCACGGGGGACAGGGTTAAGGGCGGAAACACCATATATTTT. The V call is TRBV15, the J call TRBJ1-3, with TRBD1 matching over 9 bases. This CDR3 comprises 15 residues. The V and J ends lost 9 bases and 4 bases, in that order; junction bases with no gene match: 10. Germline V lookup: CDR1 LNHNV, CDR2 YYDKDF (reference sequence).